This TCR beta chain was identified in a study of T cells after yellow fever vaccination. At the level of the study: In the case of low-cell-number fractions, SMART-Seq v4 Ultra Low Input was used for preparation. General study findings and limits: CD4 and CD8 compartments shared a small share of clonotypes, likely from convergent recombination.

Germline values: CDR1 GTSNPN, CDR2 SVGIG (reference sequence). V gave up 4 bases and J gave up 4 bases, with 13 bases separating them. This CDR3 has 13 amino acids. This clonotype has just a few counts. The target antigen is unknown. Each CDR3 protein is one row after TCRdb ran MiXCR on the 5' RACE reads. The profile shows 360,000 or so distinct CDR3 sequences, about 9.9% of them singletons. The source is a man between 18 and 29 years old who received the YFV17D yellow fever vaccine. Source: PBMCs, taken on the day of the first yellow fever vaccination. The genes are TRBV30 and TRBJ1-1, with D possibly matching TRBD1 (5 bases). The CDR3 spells CAWTLGGSTEAFF. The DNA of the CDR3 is TGTGCCTGGACTCTCGGGGGGAGCACTGAAGCTTTCTTT.